Listed below are T cell receptor beta chains from one sample, sequenced in a study of identical twins. TCRdb passed the 5' RACE reads through MiXCR, listing each CDR3 protein once. Of about 500,000 distinct CDR3 sequences listed, about 13% are singletons. In addition, the sample was reused for a study of yellow fever vaccine responses in identical twins.

The material sequenced was CD4+ T cells sorted from blood. Every receptor here comes from a woman aged 18-29 years in good health. CDR3s include the opening cysteine and the closing phenylalanine or tryptophan. Fields, in order: clone size, D gene, V gene, J gene, CDR3 protein, CDR3 DNA. D genes are given only for firm matches. Rows give clone size only sometimes, using once, few, many, or a class for an expanded clone.

>many|NA|TRBV15|TRBJ2-3
CATSRDGDTDTQYF
TGTGCCACCAGCAGAGATGGAGACACAGATACGCAGTATTTT
>NA|NA|TRBV11-1|TRBJ2-5
CASSPLHKYGTQYF
TGTGCCAGCAGCCCGCTCCACAAGTACGGGACCCAGTACTTC
>NA|TRBD2|TRBV9|TRBJ2-7
CASSPTALAGPYEQYF
TGTGCCAGCAGCCCAACGGCGCTAGCGGGGCCCTACGAGCAGTACTTC
>many|NA|TRBV24-1|TRBJ2-3
CATRPSGRTGDTQYF
TGTGCCACCAGGCCAAGCGGACGGACCGGGGATACGCAGTATTTT
>NA|NA|TRBV19|TRBJ2-2
CASIPRATNTGELFF
TGTGCCAGTATTCCAAGGGCAACGAACACCGGGGAGCTGTTTTTT
>NA|NA|TRBV5-1|TRBJ2-6
CASSYTGRSASGANVLTF
TGCGCCAGCAGCTACACAGGGAGATCTGCCTCTGGGGCCAACGTCCTGACTTTC
>NA|NA|TRBV7-8|TRBJ2-7
CASSLPTDSYEQYF
TGTGCCAGCAGCCTCCCGACTGATTCCTACGAGCAGTACTTC
>many|NA|TRBV6-2/TRBV6-3|TRBJ2-5
CASSYPSPFVGYSEETQYF
TGTGCCAGCAGTTACCCTAGCCCATTTGTGGGTTATTCCGAAGAGACCCAGTACTTC
>NA|NA|TRBV2|TRBJ2-7
CASSRVGEQYF
TGTGCCAGCAGTAGGGTTGGGGAGCAGTACTTC
>few|NA|TRBV14|TRBJ2-1
CASSQELSGEQFF
TGTGCCAGCAGCCAAGAGTTAAGTGGCGAGCAGTTCTTC
>few|TRBD1|TRBV6-1|TRBJ2-2
CASRTGELTGELFF
TGTGCCAGCAGAACAGGGGAACTTACCGGGGAGCTGTTTTTT
>few|TRBD1|TRBV7-9|TRBJ2-2
CASSLSGTGVGELFF
TGTGCCAGCAGCCTCTCCGGAACAGGGGTCGGGGAGCTGTTTTTT
>many|TRBD2|TRBV12-3/TRBV12-4|TRBJ2-3
CASKILSGRAKDTQYF
TGTGCCAGCAAGATCCTTAGCGGGAGGGCGAAAGATACGCAGTATTTT
>few|NA|TRBV6-2/TRBV6-3|TRBJ2-7
CASNPSGSTYEQYF
TGTGCCAGCAATCCTTCCGGGAGTACCTACGAGCAGTACTTC
>many|TRBD1|TRBV24-1|TRBJ2-1
CATKETGTGGFNEQFF
TGTGCCACCAAAGAAACCGGGACAGGTGGATTCAATGAGCAGTTCTTC
>NA|TRBD2|TRBV10-3|TRBJ2-3
CAISEGSGGSSTDTQYF
TGTGCCATCAGTGAGGGGAGCGGGGGTTCTAGCACAGATACGCAGTATTTT
>NA|NA|TRBV5-4|TRBJ2-2
CASSPGLGGIRSGELFF
TGTGCCAGCAGCCCGGGGCTAGGGGGGATCCGGTCCGGGGAGCTGTTTTTT
>NA|TRBD1|TRBV29-1|TRBJ2-3
CSIGQGDDTQYF
TGCAGCATCGGACAGGGGGATGATACGCAGTATTTT
>many|TRBD2|TRBV20-1|TRBJ2-1
CSASTSGGAVEQFF
TGCAGTGCTAGTACTAGCGGGGGGGCGGTTGAGCAGTTCTTC
>NA|NA|TRBV28|TRBJ2-1
CASSTPATSSYNEQFF
TGTGCCAGCAGTACCCCTGCCACAAGCTCCTACAATGAGCAGTTCTTC
>few|NA|TRBV5-5|TRBJ2-3
CASGRGADTQYF
TGTGCCAGCGGAAGGGGGGCAGATACGCAGTATTTT
>few|NA|TRBV12-3/TRBV12-4|TRBJ2-2
CASSPPTWRDTGELFF
TGTGCCAGCAGTCCCCCGACGTGGAGGGACACCGGGGAGCTGTTTTTT
>many|NA|TRBV12-3/TRBV12-4|TRBJ2-6
CASSLDPPGSGANVLTF
TGTGCCAGCAGTTTGGACCCTCCAGGGTCTGGGGCCAACGTCCTGACTTTC
>NA|NA|TRBV11-2|TRBJ2-1
CASSLATFNEQFF
TGTGCCAGCAGCTTAGCCACTTTTAATGAGCAGTTCTTC
>few|NA|TRBV3-1|TRBJ2-1
CASSQGVSSEQFF
TGTGCCAGCAGCCAAGGGGTCTCATCGGAGCAGTTCTTC
>NA|TRBD2|TRBV24-1|TRBJ2-3
CATSPSGGKIDTQYF
TGTGCCACCAGCCCTAGCGGGGGGAAGATAGATACGCAGTATTTT
>NA|TRBD1|TRBV6-5|TRBJ2-7
CASSYDRVKSEQYF
TGTGCCAGCAGTTACGACAGGGTGAAGAGTGAGCAGTACTTC
>few|NA|TRBV4-3|TRBJ1-3
CASSRAVDPLGNTIYF
TGCGCCAGCAGCCGGGCGGTCGACCCCCTCGGGAACACCATATATTTT
>NA|NA|TRBV3-1|TRBJ1-5
CASSQVSGGPRDF
TGTGCCAGCAGCCAAGTGTCGGGCGGCCCGAGGGATTTT
>few|NA|TRBV11-2|TRBJ2-5
CASSSQRLLQETQYF
TGTGCCAGCAGCTCCCAACGGCTACTACAAGAGACCCAGTACTTC
>NA|NA|TRBV7-2|TRBJ2-5
CASSLTRGASGETQYF
TGTGCCAGCAGCCTGACCCGGGGGGCCTCGGGGGAGACCCAGTACTTC
>few|NA|TRBV4-2|TRBJ2-3
CASSQELVSAQYF
TGTGCCAGCAGCCAAGAATTAGTATCTGCGCAGTATTTT
>NA|NA|TRBV27|TRBJ2-7
CASSMRASSYEQYF
TGTGCCAGCAGTATGCGGGCGAGCTCCTACGAGCAGTACTTC
>NA|NA|TRBV9|TRBJ1-1
CASSAALITEAFF
TGTGCCAGCAGCGCAGCCTTGATCACTGAAGCTTTCTTT
>NA|NA|TRBV3-1|TRBJ2-2
CASSQDGLPGELFF
TGTGCCAGCAGCCAAGATGGGCTACCGGGGGAGCTGTTTTTT
>NA|NA|TRBV7-3|TRBJ1-3
CASSLVGGISGNTIYF
TGTGCCAGCAGCTTAGTGGGGGGCATCTCTGGAAACACCATATATTTT
>few|NA|TRBV4-2|TRBJ2-6
CASSQAGFPSGANVLTF
TGTGCCAGCAGCCAAGCGGGTTTCCCTTCTGGGGCCAACGTCCTGACTTTC
>NA|NA|TRBV2|TRBJ2-1
CASRSALANNEQFF
TGTGCCAGCAGGAGTGCGTTAGCAAACAATGAGCAGTTCTTC
>NA|TRBD1|TRBV25-1|TRBJ1-5
CASSGGQGNRNQPQHF
TGTGCCAGCAGTGGAGGACAGGGTAATCGCAATCAGCCCCAGCATTTT
>few|TRBD2|TRBV20-1|TRBJ2-1
CSAREPGLAVEQFF
TGCAGTGCGAGAGAGCCGGGACTAGCGGTTGAGCAGTTCTTC
>few|NA|TRBV28|TRBJ1-1
CASSLESGRGTEAFF
TGTGCCAGCAGTTTAGAATCCGGGAGGGGGACCGAAGCTTTCTTT
>NA|TRBD1|TRBV20-1|TRBJ2-3
CSARSRQGAKPFTDTQYF
TGCAGTGCTCGTAGTCGACAGGGGGCAAAGCCGTTTACAGATACGCAGTATTTT
>NA|NA|TRBV18|TRBJ2-3
CASSPRDTDTQYF
TGTGCCAGCTCACCAAGGGACACCGATACGCAGTATTTT
>few|NA|TRBV12-3/TRBV12-4|TRBJ2-5
CASSPYEDEKTQYF
TGTGCCAGCAGTCCCTATGAGGACGAAAAGACCCAGTACTTC
>NA|TRBD1|TRBV12-3/TRBV12-4|TRBJ1-1
CASSSYPGQGMNTEAFF
TGTGCCAGCAGTTCATACCCGGGACAGGGGATGAACACTGAAGCTTTCTTT
>few|NA|TRBV7-2|TRBJ2-7
CASSFGTYYEQYF
TGTGCCAGCAGCTTCGGGACTTATTACGAGCAGTACTTC
>few|NA|TRBV5-1|TRBJ2-6
CASSLAGATGANVLTF
TGCGCCAGCAGCTTGGCGGGGGCTACTGGGGCCAACGTCCTGACTTTC
>few|NA|TRBV5-1|TRBJ2-1
CASLEGASSYNEQFF
TGCGCCAGCCTGGAGGGGGCCAGCTCCTACAATGAGCAGTTCTTC
>few|NA|TRBV12-3/TRBV12-4|TRBJ1-5
CASSLKGVGGQPQHF
TGTGCCAGCAGTCTGAAAGGAGTCGGAGGCCAGCCCCAGCATTTT
>few|TRBD2|TRBV4-3|TRBJ2-1
CASSQTSGKYNEQFF
TGCGCCAGCAGCCAGACTAGCGGGAAGTACAATGAGCAGTTCTTC
>NA|TRBD2|TRBV20-1|TRBJ2-3
CSATGLAGLTDTQYF
TGCAGTGCTACAGGACTAGCGGGACTCACAGATACGCAGTATTTT
>many|NA|TRBV27|TRBJ2-7
CASQFNRVGDYEQYF
TGTGCCAGCCAGTTCAACAGGGTGGGAGATTACGAGCAGTACTTC
>NA|TRBD1|TRBV7-2|TRBJ1-6
CASSPQGLGNSPLHF
TGTGCCAGCAGCCCACAGGGGCTGGGGAATTCACCCCTCCACTTT
>many|NA|TRBV29-1|TRBJ2-7
CSVEDLIWGDGLYF
TGCAGCGTTGAAGATCTTATATGGGGAGACGGCTTATACTTC
>NA|NA|TRBV2|TRBJ2-3
CASGGARDTQYF
TGTGCCAGCGGGGGGGCCAGAGATACGCAGTATTTT
>few|NA|TRBV12-3/TRBV12-4|TRBJ2-5
CASGDQGKVTQYF
TGTGCCAGCGGGGATCAGGGGAAGGTGACCCAGTACTTC
>NA|TRBD1|TRBV20-1|TRBJ2-7
CSAPPRQGYEQYF
TGCAGTGCCCCACCCCGACAGGGCTACGAGCAGTACTTC